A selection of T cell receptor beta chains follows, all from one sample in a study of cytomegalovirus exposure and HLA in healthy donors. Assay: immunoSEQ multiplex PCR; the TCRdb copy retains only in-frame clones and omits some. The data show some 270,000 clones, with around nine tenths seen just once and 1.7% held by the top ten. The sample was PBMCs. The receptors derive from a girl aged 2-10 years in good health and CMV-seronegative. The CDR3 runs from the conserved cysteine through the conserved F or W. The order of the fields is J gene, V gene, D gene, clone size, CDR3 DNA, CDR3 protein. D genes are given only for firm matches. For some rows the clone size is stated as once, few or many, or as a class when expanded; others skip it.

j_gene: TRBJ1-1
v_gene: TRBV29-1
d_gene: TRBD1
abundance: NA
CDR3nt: TGCAGCATAAGGGACAGGACTATGAACACTGAAGCTTTCTTT
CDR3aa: CSIRDRTMNTEAFF

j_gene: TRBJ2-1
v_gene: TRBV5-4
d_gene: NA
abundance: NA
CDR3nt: TGTGCCAGCAGCACCGGGTACAATGAGCAGTTCTTC
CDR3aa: CASSTGYNEQFF

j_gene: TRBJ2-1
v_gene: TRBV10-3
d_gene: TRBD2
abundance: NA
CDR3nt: TGTGCCATCGGGGAGGGAGGGCCCTCCCATGAGCAGTTCTTC
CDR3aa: CAIGEGGPSHEQFF

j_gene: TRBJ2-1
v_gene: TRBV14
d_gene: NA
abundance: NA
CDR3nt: TGTGCCAGCAGCCAAGTCCGAGGTGAGCAGTTCTTC
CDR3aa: CASSQVRGEQFF

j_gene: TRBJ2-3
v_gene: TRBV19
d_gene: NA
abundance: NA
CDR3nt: TGTGCCAGTAGTCTTACTTCATACACAGATACGCAGTATTTT
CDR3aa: CASSLTSYTDTQYF

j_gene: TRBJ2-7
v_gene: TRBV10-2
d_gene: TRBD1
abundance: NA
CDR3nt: TGCGCCAGCAGTGTTACAGGGGGCTACTACGAGCAGTACTTC
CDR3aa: CASSVTGGYYEQYF

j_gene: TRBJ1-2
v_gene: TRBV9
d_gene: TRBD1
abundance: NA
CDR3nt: TGTGCCAGCAGCGCCGGACAGGGTTGGAACTATGGCTACACCTTC
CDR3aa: CASSAGQGWNYGYTF

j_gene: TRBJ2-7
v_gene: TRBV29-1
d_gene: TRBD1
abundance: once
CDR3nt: TGCAGCGCAATGACAGGGCAGTACTACGAGCAGTACTTC
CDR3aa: CSAMTGQYYEQYF

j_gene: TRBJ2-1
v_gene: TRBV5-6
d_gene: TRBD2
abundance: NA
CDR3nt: TGTGCCAGCAGCCTAGCGGGAGGGGTAACGGGCAATGAGCAGTTCTTC
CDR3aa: CASSLAGGVTGNEQFF

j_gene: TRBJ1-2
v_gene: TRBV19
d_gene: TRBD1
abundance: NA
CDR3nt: TGTGCCAGTATTCCCAGGGGGTTAGCATACTATGGCTACACCTTC
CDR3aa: CASIPRGLAYYGYTF

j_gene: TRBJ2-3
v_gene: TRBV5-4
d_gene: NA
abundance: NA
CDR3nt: TGTGCCAGCAGCCCGGTCGGGGAGAGGAGAGGGAGAGATACGCAGTATTTT
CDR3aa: CASSPVGERRGRDTQYF

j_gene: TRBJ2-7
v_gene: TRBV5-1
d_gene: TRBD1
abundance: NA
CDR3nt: TGCGCCAGCAGCTTATCCGGGACAGCCCCTTACGAGCAGTACTTC
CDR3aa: CASSLSGTAPYEQYF

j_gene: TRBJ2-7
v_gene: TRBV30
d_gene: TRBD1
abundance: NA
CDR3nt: TGTGCCTGGAGTTCCGGGACAGGGGGCGCCGAGCAGTACTTC
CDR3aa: CAWSSGTGGAEQYF

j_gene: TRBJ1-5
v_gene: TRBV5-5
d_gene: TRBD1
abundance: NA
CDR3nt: TGTGCCAGCAGCCCTGGGACAGGGGTTTCCAGCAATCAGCCCCAGCATTTT
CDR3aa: CASSPGTGVSSNQPQHF

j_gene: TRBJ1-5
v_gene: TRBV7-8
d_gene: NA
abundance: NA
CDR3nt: TGTGCCAGCAGCTTAAAGTCTTCGACAGGCTATAGCAATCAGCCCCAGCATTTT
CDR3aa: CASSLKSSTGYSNQPQHF

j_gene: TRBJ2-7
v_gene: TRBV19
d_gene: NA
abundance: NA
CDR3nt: TGTGCCAGTAGACGGGACTCCGAAATAGCCGAGCAGTACTTC
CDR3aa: CASRRDSEIAEQYF

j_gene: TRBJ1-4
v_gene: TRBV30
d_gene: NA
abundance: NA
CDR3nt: TGTGCCTGGAGCCAGAACATCTCCCCTAATGAAAAACTGTTTTTT
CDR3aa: CAWSQNISPNEKLFF

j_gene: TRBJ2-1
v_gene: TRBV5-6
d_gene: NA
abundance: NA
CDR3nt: TGTGCCAGCACTAGGCCACCGGACTCCTACAATGAGCAGTTCTTC
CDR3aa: CASTRPPDSYNEQFF

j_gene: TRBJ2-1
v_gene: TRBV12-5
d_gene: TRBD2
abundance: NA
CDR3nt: TGTGCTAGTGCCGTGGGGGGGCGGGGGGGCTTCTACAATGAGCAGTTCTTC
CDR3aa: CASAVGGRGGFYNEQFF

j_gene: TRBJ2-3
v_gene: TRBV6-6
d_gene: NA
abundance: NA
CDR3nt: TGTGCCAGCAGACGACACACAGATACGCAGTATTTT
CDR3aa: CASRRHTDTQYF

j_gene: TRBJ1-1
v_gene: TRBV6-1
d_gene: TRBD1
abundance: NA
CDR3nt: TGTGCCAGCAGTACAGGGACAGGGAACACTGAAGCTTTCTTT
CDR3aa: CASSTGTGNTEAFF

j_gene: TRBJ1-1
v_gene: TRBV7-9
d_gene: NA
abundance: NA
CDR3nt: TGTGCCAGCAGCTCAAACGTCGGTAACACTGAAGCTTTCTTT
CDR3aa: CASSSNVGNTEAFF

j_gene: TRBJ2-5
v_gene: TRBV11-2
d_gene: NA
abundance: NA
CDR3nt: TGTGCCAGCAGCCCCCAAAAGACCCAGTACTTC
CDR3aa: CASSPQKTQYF

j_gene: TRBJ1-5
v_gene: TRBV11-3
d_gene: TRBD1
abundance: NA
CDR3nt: TGTGCCAGCAGCTCAGCGGACAGGGGGTCGGAGAGCAATCAGCCCCAGCATTTT
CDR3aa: CASSSADRGSESNQPQHF

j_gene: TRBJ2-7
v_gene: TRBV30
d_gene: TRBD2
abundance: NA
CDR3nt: TGTGCCTGGAGTGTACGAAGGACTAGGGCCGGCGAGCAGTACTTC
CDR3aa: CAWSVRRTRAGEQYF

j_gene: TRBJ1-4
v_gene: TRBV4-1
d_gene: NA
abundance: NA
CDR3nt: TGCGCCAGCAGCCAAGGCGGGGCGGACGAAAAACTGTTTTTT
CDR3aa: CASSQGGADEKLFF

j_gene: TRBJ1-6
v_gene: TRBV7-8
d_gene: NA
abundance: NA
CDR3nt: TGTGCCAGCAGCTTAGATGGAGGGTCCTATAATTCACCCCTCCACTTT
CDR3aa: CASSLDGGSYNSPLHF

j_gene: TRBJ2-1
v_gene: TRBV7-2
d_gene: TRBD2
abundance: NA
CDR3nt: TGTGCCAGCAGCTCCACTAGCGGGAGATACAATGAGCAGTTCTTC
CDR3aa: CASSSTSGRYNEQFF

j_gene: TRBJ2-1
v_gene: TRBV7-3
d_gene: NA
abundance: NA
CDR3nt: TGTGCCAGCAGCCTCGCTGACAGCTCCTACAATGAGCAGTTCTTC
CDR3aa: CASSLADSSYNEQFF

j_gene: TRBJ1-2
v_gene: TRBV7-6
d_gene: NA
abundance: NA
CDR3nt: TGTGCCAGCAGCCGTCTTGCCGCGGGTGGGGACTATGGCTACACCTTC
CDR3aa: CASSRLAAGGDYGYTF

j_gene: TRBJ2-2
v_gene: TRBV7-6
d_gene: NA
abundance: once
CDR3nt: TGTGCCAGCAGCTTATTTCGGACAGCGAACACCGGGGAGCTGTTTTTT
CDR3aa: CASSLFRTANTGELFF

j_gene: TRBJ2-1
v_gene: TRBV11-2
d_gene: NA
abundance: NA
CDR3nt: TGTGCCAGCAGCTTAGTTCCGGACTACCGTACGGATGAGCAGTTCTTC
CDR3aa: CASSLVPDYRTDEQFF

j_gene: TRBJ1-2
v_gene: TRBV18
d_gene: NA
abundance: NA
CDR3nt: TGTGCCAGCTCACCACCGGGGAGGTATGGCTACACCTTC
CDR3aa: CASSPPGRYGYTF

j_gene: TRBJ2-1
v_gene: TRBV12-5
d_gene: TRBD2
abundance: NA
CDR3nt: TGTGCTAGTGGTTCCCGACTAGCGGGAGTGGGACAGGGGGAGCAGTTCTTC
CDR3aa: CASGSRLAGVGQGEQFF

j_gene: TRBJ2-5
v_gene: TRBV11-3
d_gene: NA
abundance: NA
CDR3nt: TGTGCCAGCAGCCCCCACGGGAACCAGGAGTCGGAGACCCAGTACTTC
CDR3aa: CASSPHGNQESETQYF

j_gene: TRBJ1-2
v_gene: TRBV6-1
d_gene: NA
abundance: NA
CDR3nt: TGTGCCAGCAGTGAAGCAGCGGAAAACTATGGCTACACCTTC
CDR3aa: CASSEAAENYGYTF

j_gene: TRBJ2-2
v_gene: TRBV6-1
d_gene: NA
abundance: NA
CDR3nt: TGTGCCAGCAGGGGGCCCAGCACCGGGGAGCTGTTTTTT
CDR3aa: CASRGPSTGELFF

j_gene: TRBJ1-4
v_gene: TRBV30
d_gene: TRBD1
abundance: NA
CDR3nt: TGTGCCTGGACGAGGACAGGAATGGGGGAAAAACTGTTTTTT
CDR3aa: CAWTRTGMGEKLFF

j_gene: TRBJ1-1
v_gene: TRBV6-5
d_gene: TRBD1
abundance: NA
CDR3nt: TGTGCCAGCAGCCCGGGACAGGGCAACGCTGAAGCTTTCTTT
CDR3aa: CASSPGQGNAEAFF

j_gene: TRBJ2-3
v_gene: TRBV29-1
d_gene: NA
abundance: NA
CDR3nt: TGCAGCGTTTTACAGGTCACAGATACGCAGTATTTT
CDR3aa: CSVLQVTDTQYF

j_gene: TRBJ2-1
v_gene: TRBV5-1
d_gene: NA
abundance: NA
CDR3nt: TGCGCCAGCAGCTTGGACGGACTCAGCTCCTACAATGAGCAGTTCTTC
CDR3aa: CASSLDGLSSYNEQFF

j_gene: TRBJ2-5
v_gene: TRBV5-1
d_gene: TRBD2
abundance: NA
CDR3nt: TGCGCCAGCAGCTTGGGCCTGGGCGGGGGGAGAGAGACCCAGTACTTC
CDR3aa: CASSLGLGGGRETQYF

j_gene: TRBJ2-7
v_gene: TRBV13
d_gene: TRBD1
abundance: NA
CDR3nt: TGTGCCAGCAGCTTAGTCCCGGGACAGGGGAGCGAGCAGTACTTC
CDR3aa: CASSLVPGQGSEQYF

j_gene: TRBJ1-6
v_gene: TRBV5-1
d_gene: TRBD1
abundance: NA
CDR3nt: TGCGCCAGCTCGCAGGGGGCTAATAATTCACCCCTCCACTTT
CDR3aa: CASSQGANNSPLHF

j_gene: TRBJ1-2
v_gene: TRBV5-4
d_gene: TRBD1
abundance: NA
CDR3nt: TGTGCCAGCAGCCCCGGACAGGGGGCCAACTATGGCTACACCTTT
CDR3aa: CASSPGQGANYGYTF

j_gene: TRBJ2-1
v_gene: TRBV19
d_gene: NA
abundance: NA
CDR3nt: TGTGCCAGTAGTACCCCTAGTAATGAGCAGTTCTTC
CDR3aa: CASSTPSNEQFF